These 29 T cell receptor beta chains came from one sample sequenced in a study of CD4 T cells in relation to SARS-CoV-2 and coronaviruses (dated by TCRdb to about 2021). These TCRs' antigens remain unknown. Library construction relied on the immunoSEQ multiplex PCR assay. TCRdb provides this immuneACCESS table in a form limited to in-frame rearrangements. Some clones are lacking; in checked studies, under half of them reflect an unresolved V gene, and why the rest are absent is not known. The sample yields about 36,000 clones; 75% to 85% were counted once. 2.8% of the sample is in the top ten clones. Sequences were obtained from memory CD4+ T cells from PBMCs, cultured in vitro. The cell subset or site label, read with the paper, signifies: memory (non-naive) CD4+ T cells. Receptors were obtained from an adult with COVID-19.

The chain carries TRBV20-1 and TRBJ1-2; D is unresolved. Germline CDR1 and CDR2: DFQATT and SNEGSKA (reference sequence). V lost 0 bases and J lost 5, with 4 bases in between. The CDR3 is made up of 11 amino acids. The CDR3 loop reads CSARESYGYTF. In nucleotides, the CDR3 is TGCAGTGCTAGAGAATCATATGGCTACACCTTC.

The CDR3 region is CASSYSTGPIHF. DNA for the CDR3: TGTGCCAGCAGTTACTCGACAGGGCCCATCCACTTT. This chain uses TRBV6-2 or TRBV6-3 with TRBJ1-6, with 7 bases fitting TRBD1. The germline gives CDR1 MNHEY, CDR2 SVGEGT. CDR3 length equals 12 residues. V lost 0 bases and J lost 17; bases outside the gene matches: 4.

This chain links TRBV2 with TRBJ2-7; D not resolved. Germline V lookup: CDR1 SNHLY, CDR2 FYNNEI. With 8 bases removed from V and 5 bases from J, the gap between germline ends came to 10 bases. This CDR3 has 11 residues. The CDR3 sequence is CASRAWDEQYF. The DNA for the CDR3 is TGTGCCAGCCGTGCTTGGGACGAGCAGTACTTC.

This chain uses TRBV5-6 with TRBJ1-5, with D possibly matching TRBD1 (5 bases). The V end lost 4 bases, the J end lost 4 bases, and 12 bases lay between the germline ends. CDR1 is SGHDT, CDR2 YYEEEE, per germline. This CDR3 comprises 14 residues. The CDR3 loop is CASSPGTENQPQHF. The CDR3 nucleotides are TGTGCCAGCAGCCCCGGGACCGAGAATCAGCCCCAGCATTTT.

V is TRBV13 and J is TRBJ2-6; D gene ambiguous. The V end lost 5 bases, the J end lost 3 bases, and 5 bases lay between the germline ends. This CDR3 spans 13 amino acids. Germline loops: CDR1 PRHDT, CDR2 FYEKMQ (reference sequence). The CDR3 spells CASSPLGANVLTF. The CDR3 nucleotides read TGTGCCAGCAGCCCGCTTGGGGCCAACGTCCTGACTTTC. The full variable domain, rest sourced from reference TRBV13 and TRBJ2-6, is AAGVIQSPRHLIKEKRETATLKCYPIPRHDTVYWYQQGPGQDPQFLISFYEKMQSDKGSIPDRFSAQQFSDYHSELNMSSLELGDSALYFCASSPLGANVLTFGAGSRLTVL.

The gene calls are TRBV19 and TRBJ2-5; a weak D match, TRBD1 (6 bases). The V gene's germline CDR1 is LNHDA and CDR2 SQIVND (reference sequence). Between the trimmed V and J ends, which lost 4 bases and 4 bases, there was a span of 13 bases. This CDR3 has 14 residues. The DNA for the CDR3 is TGTGCCAGTAGTAAGGGGGATGTGGGAGAGACCCAGTACTTC. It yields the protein CASSKGDVGETQYF. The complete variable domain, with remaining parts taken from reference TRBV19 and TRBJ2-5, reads DGGITQSPKYLFRKEGQNVTLSCEQNLNHDAMYWYRQDPGQGLRLIYYSQIVNDFQKGDIAEGYSVSREKKESFPLTVTSAQKNPTAFYLCASSKGDVGETQYFGPGTRLLVL.

The CDR3 spells CASSPLRETSGELFF. The CDR3, as DNA: TGTGCCAGCAGCCCCTTGCGGGAGACCTCCGGGGAGCTGTTTTTT. This sequence joins TRBV25-1 and TRBJ2-2; 7 bases are shared with TRBD2. This CDR3 spans 15 amino acids. Trimming removed 6 bases from V and 6 bases from J; junction bases left unmatched: 10. Germline V gives CDR1 MGHDK, CDR2 SYGVNS.

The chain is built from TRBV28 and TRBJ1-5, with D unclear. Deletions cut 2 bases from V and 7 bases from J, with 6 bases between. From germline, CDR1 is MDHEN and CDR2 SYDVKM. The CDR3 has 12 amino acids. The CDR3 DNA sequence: TGTGCCAGCAGTTTAATTCGGCAGCCCCAGCATTTT. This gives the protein CASSLIRQPQHF. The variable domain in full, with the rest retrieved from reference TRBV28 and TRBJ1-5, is DVKVTQSSRYLVKRTGEKVFLECVQDMDHENMFWYRQDPGLGLRLIYFSYDVKMKEKGDIPEGYSVSREKKERFSLILESASTNQTSMYLCASSLIRQPQHFGDGTRLSIL.

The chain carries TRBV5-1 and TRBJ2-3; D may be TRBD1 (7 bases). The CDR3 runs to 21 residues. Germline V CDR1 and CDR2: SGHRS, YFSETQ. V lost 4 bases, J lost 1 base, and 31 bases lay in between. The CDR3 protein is CASSGGRQGSFRSSRTDTQYF. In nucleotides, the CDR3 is TGCGCCAGCAGCGGGGGGAGACAGGGCTCTTTCAGATCCTCTCGCACAGATACGCAGTATTTT.

CDR3 loop: CASRSPGQIEAFF. CDR3 DNA: TGTGCCAGCAGATCACCGGGACAGATTGAAGCTTTCTTT. V and J are TRBV28 and TRBJ1-1; 7 bases match TRBD1. The CDR3 loop spans 13 amino acids. Germline lookup yields CDR1 MDHEN and CDR2 SYDVKM. The V segment lost 6 bases and the J segment 7 bases; nucleotides outside the gene matches: 8.

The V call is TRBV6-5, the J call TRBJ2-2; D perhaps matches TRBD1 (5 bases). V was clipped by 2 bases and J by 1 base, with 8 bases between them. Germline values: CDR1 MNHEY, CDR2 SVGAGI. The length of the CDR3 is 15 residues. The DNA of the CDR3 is TGTGCCAGCAGTTACGGGGCTGGGAACACCGGGGAGCTGTTTTTT. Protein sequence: CASSYGAGNTGELFF.

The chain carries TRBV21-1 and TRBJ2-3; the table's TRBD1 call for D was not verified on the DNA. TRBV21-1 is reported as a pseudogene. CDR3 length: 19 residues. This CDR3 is CASSKGSGKNTTSTDTQYF. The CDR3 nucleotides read TGTGCCAGCAGCAAAGGTTCAGGGAAAAACACCACAAGCACAGATACGCAGTATTTT.

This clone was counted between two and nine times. CDR3 amino acids: CASGTYSYEQYF. Written as DNA, the CDR3 is TGTGCCAGCGGGACTTACTCCTACGAGCAGTACTTC. The V and J genes are TRBV27 and TRBJ2-7; possibly TRBD2 for D (6 bases). The CDR3 runs to 12 residues. Trimming pared 8 bases from V and 0 bases from J, leaving 8 bases between. CDR1 and CDR2 from the germline V gene are MNHEY and SMNVEV (reference sequence).

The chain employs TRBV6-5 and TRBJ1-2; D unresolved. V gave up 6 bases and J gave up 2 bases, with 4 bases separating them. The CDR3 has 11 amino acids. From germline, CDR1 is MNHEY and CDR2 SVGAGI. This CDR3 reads CASRDNYGYTF. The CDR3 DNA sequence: TGTGCCAGCAGGGACAACTATGGCTACACCTTC.

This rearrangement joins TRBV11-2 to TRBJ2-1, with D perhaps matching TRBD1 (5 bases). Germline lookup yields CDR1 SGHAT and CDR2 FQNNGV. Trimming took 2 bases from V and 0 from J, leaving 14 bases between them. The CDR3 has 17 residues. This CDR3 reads CASSLLGQGDSYNEQFF. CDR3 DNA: TGTGCCAGCAGCTTACTTGGGCAGGGTGACTCCTACAATGAGCAGTTCTTC.

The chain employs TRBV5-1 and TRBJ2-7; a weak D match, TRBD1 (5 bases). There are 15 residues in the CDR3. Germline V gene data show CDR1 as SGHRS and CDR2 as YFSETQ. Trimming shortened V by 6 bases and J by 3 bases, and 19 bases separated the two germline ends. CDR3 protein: CASMAGSATYYEQYF. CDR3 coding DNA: TGCGCCAGCATGGCAGGGTCCGCAACGTACTACGAGCAGTACTTC.

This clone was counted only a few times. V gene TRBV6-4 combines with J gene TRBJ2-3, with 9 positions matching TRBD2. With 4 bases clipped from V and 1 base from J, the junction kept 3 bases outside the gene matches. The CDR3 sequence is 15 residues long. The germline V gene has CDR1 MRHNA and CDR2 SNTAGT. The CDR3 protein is CASSGVAGGTDTQYF. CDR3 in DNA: TGTGCCAGCAGTGGGGTAGCGGGAGGCACAGATACGCAGTATTTT.

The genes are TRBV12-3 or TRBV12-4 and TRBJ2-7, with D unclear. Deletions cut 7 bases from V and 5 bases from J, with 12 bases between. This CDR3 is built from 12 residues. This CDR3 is CASTGVSDEQYF. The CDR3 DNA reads TGTGCCAGCACCGGTGTATCCGACGAGCAGTACTTC.

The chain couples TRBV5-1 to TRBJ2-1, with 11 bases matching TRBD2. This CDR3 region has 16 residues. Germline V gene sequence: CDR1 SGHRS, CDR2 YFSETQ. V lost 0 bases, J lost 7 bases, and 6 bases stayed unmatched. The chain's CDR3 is CASSLALAGGINEQFF. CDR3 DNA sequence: TGCGCCAGCAGCTTGGCGCTAGCGGGAGGTATAAATGAGCAGTTCTTC.

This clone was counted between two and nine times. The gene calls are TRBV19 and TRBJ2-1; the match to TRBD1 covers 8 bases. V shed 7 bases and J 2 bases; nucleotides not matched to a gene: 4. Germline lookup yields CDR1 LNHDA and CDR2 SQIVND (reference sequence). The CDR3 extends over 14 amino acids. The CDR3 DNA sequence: TGTGCCAGTAAGGTGACAGGGGCCTACAATGAGCAGTTCTTC. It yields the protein CASKVTGAYNEQFF.

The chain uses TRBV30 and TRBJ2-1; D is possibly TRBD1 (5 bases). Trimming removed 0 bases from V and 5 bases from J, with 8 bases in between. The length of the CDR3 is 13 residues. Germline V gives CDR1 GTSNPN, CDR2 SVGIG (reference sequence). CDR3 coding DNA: TGTGCCTGGAGTGTGGGGCTCAACAATGAGCAGTTCTTC. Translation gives CAWSVGLNNEQFF. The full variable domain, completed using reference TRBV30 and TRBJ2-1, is SQTIHQWPATLVQPVGSPLSLECTVEGTSNPNLYWYRQAAGRGLQLLFYSVGIGQISSEVPQNLSASRPQDRQFILSSKKLLLSDSGFYLCAWSVGLNNEQFFGPGTRLTVL.

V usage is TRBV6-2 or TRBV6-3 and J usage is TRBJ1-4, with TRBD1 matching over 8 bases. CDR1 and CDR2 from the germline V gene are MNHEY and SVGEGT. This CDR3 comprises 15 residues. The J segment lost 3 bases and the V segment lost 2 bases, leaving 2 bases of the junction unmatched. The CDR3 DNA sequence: TGTGCCAGCAGTTACCGGGACAGGCCTAATGAAAAACTGTTTTTT. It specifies CASSYRDRPNEKLFF.

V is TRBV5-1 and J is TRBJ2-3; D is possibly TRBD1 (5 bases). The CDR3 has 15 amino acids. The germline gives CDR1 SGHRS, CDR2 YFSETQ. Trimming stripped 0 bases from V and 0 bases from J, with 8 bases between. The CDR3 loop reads CASSLVAGSTDTQYF. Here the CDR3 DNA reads TGCGCCAGCAGCTTGGTTGCAGGGAGCACAGATACGCAGTATTTT.

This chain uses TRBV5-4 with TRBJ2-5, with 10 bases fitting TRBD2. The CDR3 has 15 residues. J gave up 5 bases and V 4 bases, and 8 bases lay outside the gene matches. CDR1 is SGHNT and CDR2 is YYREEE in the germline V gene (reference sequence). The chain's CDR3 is CASSLRLAGEETQYF. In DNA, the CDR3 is TGTGCCAGCAGCCTTCGCCTAGCGGGAGAGGAGACCCAGTACTTC.

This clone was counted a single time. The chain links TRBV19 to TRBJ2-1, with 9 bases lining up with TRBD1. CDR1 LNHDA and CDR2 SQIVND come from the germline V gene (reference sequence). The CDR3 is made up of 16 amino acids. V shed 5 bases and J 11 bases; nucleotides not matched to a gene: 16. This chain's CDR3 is CASSLSRDRASGKQFF. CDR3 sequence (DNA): TGTGCCAGTAGTCTCTCCCGGGACAGGGCGTCGGGAAAGCAGTTCTTC.

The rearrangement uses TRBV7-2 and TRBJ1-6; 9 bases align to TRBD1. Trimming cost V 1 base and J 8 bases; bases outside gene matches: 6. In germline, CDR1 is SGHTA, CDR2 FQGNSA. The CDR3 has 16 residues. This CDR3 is CASSLGGTGSDSPLHF. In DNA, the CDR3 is TGTGCCAGCAGCTTAGGAGGGACAGGGAGTGATTCACCCCTCCACTTT.

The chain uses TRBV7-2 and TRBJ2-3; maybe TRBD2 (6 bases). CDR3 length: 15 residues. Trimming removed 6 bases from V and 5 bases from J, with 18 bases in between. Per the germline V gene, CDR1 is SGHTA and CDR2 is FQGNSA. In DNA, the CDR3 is TGTGCCAGCAGTGGTAGTGTTGCCGGGGGAGATACGCAGTATTTT. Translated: CASSGSVAGGDTQYF.

CDR3 bases: TGTGCCAGCAGCTTAAGGGTTCAAGAGACCCAGTACTTC. This codes for CASSLRVQETQYF. The chain uses TRBV7-3 and TRBJ2-5; D gene uncertain. V was pared by 1 base and J by 2 bases, with 5 bases between. There are 13 residues in the CDR3. Germline lookup yields CDR1 SGHTA and CDR2 FQGTGA.

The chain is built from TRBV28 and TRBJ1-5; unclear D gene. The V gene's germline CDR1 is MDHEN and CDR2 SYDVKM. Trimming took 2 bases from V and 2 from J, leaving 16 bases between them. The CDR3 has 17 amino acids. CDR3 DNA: TGTGCCAGCAGTTTAGCCCTTAGCCCTTCGGGCAATCAGCCCCAGCATTTT. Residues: CASSLALSPSGNQPQHF.